A single T cell receptor beta chain is shown here with its context. The source of the sample is a study of OX40 agonist ivuxolimab in advanced cancers. Here immunoSEQ multiplex PCR was the method, and the copy in TCRdb shows in-frame clones only, minus some. The sample lists about 65,000 clones, around 90% occurring once. The CDR3 consists of 14 residues. Deletions cut 1 base from V and 1 base from J, with 7 bases between. In germline, CDR1 is LGHNA, CDR2 YNFKEQ. This clonotype originated in an adult with an advanced solid tumor such as melanoma, head and neck, liver or kidney cancer. The rearrangement joins TRBV4-2 to TRBJ1-1; D is undetermined. The specimen was CD4+ or CD8+ T cells sorted from blood, collected in a trial of the OX40 agonist ivuxolimab. The CDR3 loop reads CASSQGVGNTEAFF. CDR3 DNA: TGTGCCAGCAGCCAAGGGGTGGGGAACACTGAAGCTTTCTTT.